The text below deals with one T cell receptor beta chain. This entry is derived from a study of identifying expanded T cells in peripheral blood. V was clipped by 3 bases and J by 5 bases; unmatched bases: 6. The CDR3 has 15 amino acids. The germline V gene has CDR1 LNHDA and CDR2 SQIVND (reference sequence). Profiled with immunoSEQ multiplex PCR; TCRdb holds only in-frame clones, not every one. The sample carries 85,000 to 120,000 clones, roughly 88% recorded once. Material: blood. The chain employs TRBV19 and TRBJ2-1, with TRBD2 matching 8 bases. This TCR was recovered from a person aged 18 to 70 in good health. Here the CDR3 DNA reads TGTGCCAGTAGTATGTTTACTAGCGGACACAATGAGCAGTTCTTC. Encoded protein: CASSMFTSGHNEQFF.